This T cell receptor beta chain is from a study of blood T cells in healthy people across ages. Study results and caveats: Strong correlation existed between TCR beta diversity and naive T cell percentage. Unsorted PBMCs prevented conclusive naive versus antigen-experienced comparison.

Through a sample-barcoded 5' primer and a J-beta primer mix, a second PCR was run for roughly 7 to 11 cycles. TCRdb redid the calling of the 5' RACE reads with MiXCR, one entry per CDR3 protein. The sample lists fewer than 1,200,000 distinct CDR3 sequences, 20% to 25% seen once, with approximately 0.7% in the top ten. Remarks on this clonotype: Its antigen is currently unknown.

CDR1 is SGDLS and CDR2 is YYNGEE in the germline V gene. The CDR3 spans 16 residues. V was shortened by 0 bases and J by 5 bases, with 14 bases between the two germline ends. The same data also went into a second study, on T cells of mothers and their children.

This TCR was sampled from a girl aged 2 to 9 in good health. Sequenced input: blood. The genes are TRBV9 and TRBJ2-2; D is possibly TRBD1 (6 bases). CDR3 amino acids: CASSVDRDRRTGELFF. The CDR3, as DNA: TGTGCCAGCAGCGTAGATCGCGACAGGAGGACCGGGGAGCTGTTTTTT. Full variable domain (remainder filled in from reference TRBV9 and TRBJ2-2): DSGVTQTPKHLITATGQRVTLRCSPRSGDLSVYWYQQSLDQGLQFLIQYYNGEERAKGNILERFSAQQFPDLHSELNLSSLELGDSALYFCASSVDRDRRTGELFFGEGSRLTVL.